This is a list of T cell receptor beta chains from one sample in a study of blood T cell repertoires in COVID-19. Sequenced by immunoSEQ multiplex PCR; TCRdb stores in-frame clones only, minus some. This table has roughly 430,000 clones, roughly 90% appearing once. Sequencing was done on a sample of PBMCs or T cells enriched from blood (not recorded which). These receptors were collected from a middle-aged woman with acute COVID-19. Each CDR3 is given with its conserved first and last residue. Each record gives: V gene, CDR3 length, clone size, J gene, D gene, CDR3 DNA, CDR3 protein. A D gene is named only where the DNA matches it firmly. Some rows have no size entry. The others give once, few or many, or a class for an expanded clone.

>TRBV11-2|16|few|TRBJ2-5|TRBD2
TGTGCCAGCAGCTTTAGCGGGGGCCGGTACCAAGAGACCCAGTACTTC
CASSFSGGRYQETQYF
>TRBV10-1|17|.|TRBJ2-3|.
TGCGCCAGCAGTGTAGGCGGGGGCGCAAGGGGGTCAGATACGCAGTATTTT
CASSVGGGARGSDTQYF
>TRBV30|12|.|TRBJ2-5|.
TGTGCCTGGAGTATCGGCCAAGAGACCCAGTACTTC
CAWSIGQETQYF
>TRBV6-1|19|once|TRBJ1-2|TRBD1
TGTGCCAGCAGTGGGAGAGTTGTGGGACAGGGGGCGCTTGGCTATGGCTACACCTTC
CASSGRVVGQGALGYGYTF
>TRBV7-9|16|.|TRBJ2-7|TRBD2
TGTGCCAGCAGCTCAGGGCGGCTAGCGGGAACCTACGAGCAGTACTTC
CASSSGRLAGTYEQYF
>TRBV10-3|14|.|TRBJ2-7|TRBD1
TGTGCCATCAGCCGGGGACAGGAAACCTACGAGCAGTACTTC
CAISRGQETYEQYF
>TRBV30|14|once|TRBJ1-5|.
TGTGCCTGGAGTGACAGTTATAGCAATCAGCCCCAGCATTTT
CAWSDSYSNQPQHF
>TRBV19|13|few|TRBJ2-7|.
TGTGCCAGTAGTATGGCGACATCCTACGAGCAGTACTTC
CASSMATSYEQYF
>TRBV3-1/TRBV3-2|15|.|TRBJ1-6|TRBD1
TGTGCCAGCAGCCTTAACAGGGGCAATAATTCACCCCTCCACTTT
CASSLNRGNNSPLHF
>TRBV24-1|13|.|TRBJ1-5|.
TGTGCCACCAGTGAGACCGGGGATCAGCCCCAGCATTTT
CATSETGDQPQHF
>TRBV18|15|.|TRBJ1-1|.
TGTGCCAGCTCACCCTCGACAGGATGGTACACTGAAGCTTTCTTT
CASSPSTGWYTEAFF
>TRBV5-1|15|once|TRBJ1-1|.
TGCGCCAGCAGCACTCTACAGGGACTGAACACTGAAGCTTTCTTT
CASSTLQGLNTEAFF
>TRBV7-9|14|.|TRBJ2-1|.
TGTGCCATCCGTATAGAGGGATCGGGCAATGAGCAGTTCTTC
CAIRIEGSGNEQFF
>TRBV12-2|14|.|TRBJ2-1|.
TGTGCAAGTCGCCTATGGACTAGCGTCGATGAGCAGTTCTTC
CASRLWTSVDEQFF
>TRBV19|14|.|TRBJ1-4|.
TGTGCCAGTAGTACCCAAATAAGCAATGAAAAACTGTTTTTT
CASSTQISNEKLFF
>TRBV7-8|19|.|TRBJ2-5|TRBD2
TGTGCCAGCAGCGCGGGACTAGCGCTGGGGAAGGGGTACCAAGAGACCCAGTACTTC
CASSAGLALGKGYQETQYF
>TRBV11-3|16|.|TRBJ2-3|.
TGTGCCAGCAGCCGTGCCGGGGGTCAATTCACAGATACGCAGTATTTT
CASSRAGGQFTDTQYF
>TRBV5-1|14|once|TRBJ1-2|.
TGCGCCAGCAGCCCACAGGGAACTAACTATGGCTACACCTTC
CASSPQGTNYGYTF
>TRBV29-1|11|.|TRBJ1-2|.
TGCAGCGTTGACGACTACTATGGCTACACCTTC
CSVDDYYGYTF